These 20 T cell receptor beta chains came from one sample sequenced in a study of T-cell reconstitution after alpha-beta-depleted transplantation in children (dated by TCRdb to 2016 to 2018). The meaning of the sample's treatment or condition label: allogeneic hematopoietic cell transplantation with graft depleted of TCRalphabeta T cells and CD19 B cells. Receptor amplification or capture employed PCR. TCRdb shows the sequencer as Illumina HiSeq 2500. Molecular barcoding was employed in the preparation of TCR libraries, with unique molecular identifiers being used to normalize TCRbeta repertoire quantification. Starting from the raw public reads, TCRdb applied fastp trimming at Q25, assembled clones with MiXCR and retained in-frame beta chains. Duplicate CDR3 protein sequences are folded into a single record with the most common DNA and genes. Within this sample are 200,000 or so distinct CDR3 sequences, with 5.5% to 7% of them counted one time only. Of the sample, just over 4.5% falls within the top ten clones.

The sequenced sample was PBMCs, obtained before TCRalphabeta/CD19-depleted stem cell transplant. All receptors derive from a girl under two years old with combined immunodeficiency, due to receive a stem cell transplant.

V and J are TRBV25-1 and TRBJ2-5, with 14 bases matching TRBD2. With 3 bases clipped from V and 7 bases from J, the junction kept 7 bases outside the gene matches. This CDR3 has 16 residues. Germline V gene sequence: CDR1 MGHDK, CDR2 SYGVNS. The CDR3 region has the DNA TGTGCCAGCAGTGATACGGGACTAGCGGGAGACGGGACCCAGTACTTC. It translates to CASSDTGLAGDGTQYF.

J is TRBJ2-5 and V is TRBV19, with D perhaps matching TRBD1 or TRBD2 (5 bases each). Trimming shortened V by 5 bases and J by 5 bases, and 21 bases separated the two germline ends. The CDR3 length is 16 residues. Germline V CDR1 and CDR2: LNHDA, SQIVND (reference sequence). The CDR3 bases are TGTGCCAGTAGTGGACTGAGCACAGGAGAAGGGGAGACCCAGTACTTC. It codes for CASSGLSTGEGETQYF.

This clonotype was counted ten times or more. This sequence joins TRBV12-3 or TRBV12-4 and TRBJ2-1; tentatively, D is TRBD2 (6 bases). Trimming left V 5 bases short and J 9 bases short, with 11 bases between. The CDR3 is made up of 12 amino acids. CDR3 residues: CASSLTGGEQFF. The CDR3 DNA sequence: TGTGCCAGCAGTCTCACCGGGGGTGAGCAGTTCTTC.

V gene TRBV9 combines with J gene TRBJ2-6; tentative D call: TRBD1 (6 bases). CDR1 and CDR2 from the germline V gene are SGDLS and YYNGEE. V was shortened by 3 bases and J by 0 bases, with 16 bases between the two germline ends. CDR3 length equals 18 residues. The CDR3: CASSARRTEFSGANVLTF. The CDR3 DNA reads TGTGCCAGCAGCGCCCGGCGGACAGAATTCTCTGGGGCCAACGTCCTGACTTTC. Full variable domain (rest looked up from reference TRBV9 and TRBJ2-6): DSGVTQTPKHLITATGQRVTLRCSPRSGDLSVYWYQQSLDQGLQFLIQYYNGEERAKGNILERFSAQQFPDLHSELNLSSLELGDSALYFCASSARRTEFSGANVLTFGAGSRLTVL.

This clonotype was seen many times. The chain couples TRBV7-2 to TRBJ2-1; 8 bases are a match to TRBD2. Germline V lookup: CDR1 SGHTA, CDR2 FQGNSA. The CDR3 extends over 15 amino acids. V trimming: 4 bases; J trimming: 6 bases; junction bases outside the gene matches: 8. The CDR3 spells CASSSKRERSNEQFF. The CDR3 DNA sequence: TGTGCCAGCAGCTCCAAGCGGGAGAGGAGCAATGAGCAGTTCTTC.

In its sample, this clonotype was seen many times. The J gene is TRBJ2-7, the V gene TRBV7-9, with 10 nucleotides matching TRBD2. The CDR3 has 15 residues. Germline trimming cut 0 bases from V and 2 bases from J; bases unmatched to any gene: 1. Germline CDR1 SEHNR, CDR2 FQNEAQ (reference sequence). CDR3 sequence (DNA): TGTGCCAGCAGCTTAGCAGCGGGGGGGACCTACGAGCAGTACTTC. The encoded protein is CASSLAAGGTYEQYF.

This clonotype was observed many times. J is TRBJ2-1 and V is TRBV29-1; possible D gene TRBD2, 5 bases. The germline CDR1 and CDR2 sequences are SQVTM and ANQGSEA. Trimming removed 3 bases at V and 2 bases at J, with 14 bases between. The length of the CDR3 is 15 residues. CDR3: CSVDSPVGAYNEQFF. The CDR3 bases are TGCAGCGTTGATTCCCCCGTCGGGGCCTACAATGAGCAGTTCTTC.

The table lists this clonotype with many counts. Here the CDR3 reads CASSLDPDSYGYTF. The CDR3 DNA follows: TGCGCCAGCAGCTTGGATCCGGACTCCTATGGCTACACCTTC. The chain couples TRBV5-1 to TRBJ1-2; no clear D gene. Germline V CDR1 and CDR2: SGHRS, YFSETQ. The length of the CDR3 is 14 residues. V was cut by 0 bases and J by 4 bases, with 10 bases left in between.

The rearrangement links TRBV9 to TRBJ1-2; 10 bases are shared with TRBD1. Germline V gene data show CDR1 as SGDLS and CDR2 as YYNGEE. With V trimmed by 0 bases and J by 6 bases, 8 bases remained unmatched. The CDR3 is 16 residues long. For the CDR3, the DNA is TGTGCCAGCAGCGTAGCGGGACAGGGGATTTCGAATGGCTACACCTTC. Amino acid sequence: CASSVAGQGISNGYTF.

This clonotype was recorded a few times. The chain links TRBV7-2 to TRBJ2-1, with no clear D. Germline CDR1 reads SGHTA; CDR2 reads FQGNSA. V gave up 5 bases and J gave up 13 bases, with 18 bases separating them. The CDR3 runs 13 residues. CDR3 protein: CASSPPGGVVQFF. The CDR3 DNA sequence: TGTGCCAGCAGCCCGCCGGGTGGAGTCGTCCAGTTCTTC.

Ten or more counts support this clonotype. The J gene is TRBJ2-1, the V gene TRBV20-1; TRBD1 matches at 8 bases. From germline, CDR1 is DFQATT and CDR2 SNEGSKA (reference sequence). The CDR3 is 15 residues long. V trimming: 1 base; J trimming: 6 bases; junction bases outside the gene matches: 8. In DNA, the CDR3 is TGCAGTGCTAGAGTTTTGGGGACAGGTCTCAATGAGCAGTTCTTC. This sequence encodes CSARVLGTGLNEQFF.

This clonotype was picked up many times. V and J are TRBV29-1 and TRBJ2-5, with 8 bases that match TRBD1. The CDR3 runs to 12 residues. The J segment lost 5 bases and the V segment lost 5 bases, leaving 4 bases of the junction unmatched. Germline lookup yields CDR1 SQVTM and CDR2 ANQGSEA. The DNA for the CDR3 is TGCAGCGTTAGGACAGGGAGGGAGACCCAGTACTTC. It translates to CSVRTGRETQYF.

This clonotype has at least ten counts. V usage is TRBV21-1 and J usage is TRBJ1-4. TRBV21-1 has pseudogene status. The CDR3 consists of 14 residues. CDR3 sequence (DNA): TGTGCCAGCAGCCTACAGAGCACTAATGAAAAACTGTTTTTT. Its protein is CASSLQSTNEKLFF.

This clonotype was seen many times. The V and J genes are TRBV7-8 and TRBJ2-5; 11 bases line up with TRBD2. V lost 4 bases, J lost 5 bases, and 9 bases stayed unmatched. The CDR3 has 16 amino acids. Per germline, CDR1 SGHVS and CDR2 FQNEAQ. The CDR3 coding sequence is TGTGCCAGCAGCTCTCATAGCGGGGGGGCCGTGGAGACCCAGTACTTC. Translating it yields CASSSHSGGAVETQYF.

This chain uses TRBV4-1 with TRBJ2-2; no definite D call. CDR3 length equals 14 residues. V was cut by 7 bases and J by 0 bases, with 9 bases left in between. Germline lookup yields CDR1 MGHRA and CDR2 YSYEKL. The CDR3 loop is CASKQDPNTGELFF. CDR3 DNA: TGCGCCAGCAAGCAAGACCCGAACACCGGGGAGCTGTTTTTT.

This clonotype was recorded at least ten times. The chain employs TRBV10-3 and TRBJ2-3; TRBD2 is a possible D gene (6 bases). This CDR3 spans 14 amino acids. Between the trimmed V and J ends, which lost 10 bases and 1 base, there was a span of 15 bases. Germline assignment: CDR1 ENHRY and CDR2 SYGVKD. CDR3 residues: CATRTTGGTDTQYF. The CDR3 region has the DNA TGTGCCACCAGGACTACCGGAGGCACAGATACGCAGTATTTT.

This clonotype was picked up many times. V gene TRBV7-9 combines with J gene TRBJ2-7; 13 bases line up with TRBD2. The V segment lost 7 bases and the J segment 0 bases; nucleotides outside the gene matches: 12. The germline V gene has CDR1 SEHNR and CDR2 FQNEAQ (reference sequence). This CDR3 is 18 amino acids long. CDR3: CASTPYPGTSGISYEQYF. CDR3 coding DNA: TGTGCCAGCACCCCTTATCCGGGGACTAGCGGGATCTCCTACGAGCAGTACTTC.

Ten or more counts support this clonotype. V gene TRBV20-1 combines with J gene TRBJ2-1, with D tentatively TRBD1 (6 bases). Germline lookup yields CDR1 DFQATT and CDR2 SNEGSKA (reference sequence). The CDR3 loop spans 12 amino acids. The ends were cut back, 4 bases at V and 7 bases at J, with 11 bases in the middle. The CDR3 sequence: CSATGQGNEQFF. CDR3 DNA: TGCAGTGCTACGGGACAAGGGAATGAGCAGTTCTTC.

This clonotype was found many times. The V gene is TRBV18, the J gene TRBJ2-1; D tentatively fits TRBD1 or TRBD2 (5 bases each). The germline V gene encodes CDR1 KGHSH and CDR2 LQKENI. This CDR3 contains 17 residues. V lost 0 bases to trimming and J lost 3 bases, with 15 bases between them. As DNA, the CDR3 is TGTGCCAGCTCACCACCGGGGCTAGCTGTTGGCTACAATGAGCAGTTCTTC. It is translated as CASSPPGLAVGYNEQFF.

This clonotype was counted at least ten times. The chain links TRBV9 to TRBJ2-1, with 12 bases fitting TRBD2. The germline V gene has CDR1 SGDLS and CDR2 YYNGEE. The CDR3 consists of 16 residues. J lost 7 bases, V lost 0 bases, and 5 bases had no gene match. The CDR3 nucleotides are TGTGCCAGCAGCGTAGGTGGGACTAGCGGGTTTAATGAGCAGTTCTTC. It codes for CASSVGGTSGFNEQFF.